This T cell receptor (beta chain) was identified in a study of cytomegalovirus exposure and HLA in healthy donors (dated by TCRdb to the late 2010s). With respect to the entire study: According to an earlier analysis of a few hundred of the donors, about 180 million T cells yielded 117 million unique TCR beta sequences and about 300 Gb of sequence data. About 330 gigabases of sequencing data and tens of millions of unique TCR sequences made up an early release that covered 640 HLA-typed donors. Among the roughly 370 genotyped donors, more than 70% belonged to the genetic ancestry cluster associated with self-reported Caucasian donors. The aim of the study was to test whether cataloging public T cell receptors could identify signatures of past pathogen exposure. The study used immunosequencing to profile the T cell repertoires of approximately 630 subjects and linked those repertoires to cytomegalovirus serostatus. A separate validation cohort of 100 to 150 different subjects was used in addition to the approximately 640-subject first cohort. High-throughput TCR immunosequencing, statistical association of individual TCRs with disease status, and machine learning were combined to predict cytomegalovirus infection status. A later analysis re-examined previously published TCR beta repertoires from just over 650 donors and added high-resolution HLA genotyping to investigate patterns of TCR occurrence. Rather than using new phenotypic data, the later analysis identified candidate immune exposures from TCR beta sequences and from how often those sequences occurred across donors. In an earlier analysis of 500 to 650 of the donors, high-throughput TCR beta sequencing was used to judge whether each TCR beta V gene segment behaved as functional or pseudogenic. Alongside the repertoire data, information on donor age, sex, ethnicity and CMV serostatus was compiled. A later genetic analysis took genome-wide SNP genotypes for about 55% of the 666 donors and used that subset as a discovery cohort. Every repertoire in the discovery cohort had been generated on one and the same sequencing platform. Both class I and class II loci were covered by HLA typing, at four-digit resolution. The number of donors typed differed by locus, with roughly 620-630 for A, B, C, DRB1 and DQB1, roughly 520 for DQA1, 600 to 610 for DPA1, and about 450 for DPB1. Because of strong linkage in the cohort, a handful of DR-DQ haplotypes were treated as single units for association and clustering. Among roughly 400 genotyped donors of the cohort, an average of roughly 230,000 unique TCR beta nucleotide sequences was sequenced per donor, of which roughly 18% were non-productive. The paper's findings and limits, for the study overall: In vitro tests confirmed that a few of the cytomegalovirus-associated TCR beta chains recognize cytomegalovirus antigens. A later analysis found that HLA-associated TCR beta chains were more clonally expanded and had lower generation probabilities than equally common non-associated chains. Roughly uniform sequencing depth across donors was assumed in presence/absence analyses, although this assumption may not hold. An earlier analysis of around 500 of the donors showed that most TCR beta V segments appeared in productive rearrangements either about 87% or about 30% of the time, which broadly matched IMGT annotations. Correlated functional status among segregating V segments might reflect linkage disequilibrium, but an unknown experimental factor could not be ruled out. In both the original and validation cohorts, the classifier was reported to diagnose cytomegalovirus status with high specificity and sensitivity. In the study, some 180 TCR beta chains were listed as associated with cytomegalovirus. In a later analysis, TCR association rates were found to vary across HLA loci, with the most associated TCRs seen for DRB1 alleles and the fewest for HLA-C alleles. Assigning TCR associations to individual alleles was difficult when HLA alleles, especially DR and DQ, strongly co-occurred. Immune exposure information for the cohort was limited to CMV serostatus. The earlier analysis of 587 of the donors excluded approximately 15 rarely observed V segments, including chromosome 9 orphons, because counts were too low. While some public TCRs were present in many individuals, most TCR sequences turned up only very rarely across donors. The sequencing pipeline was judged likely to have produced a cluster of highly shared sequence variants as a technical artifact. Because HLA typing was unavailable for some donors at each locus, only the typed subset was used in association tests. The cohort was sequenced for TCR beta chains only, and without alpha or paired-chain data the features that could be detected were limited. According to the authors, the approach could potentially be generalized to other disease states and immunological phenotypes. A later genetic analysis associated a missense DCLRE1C variant with V-gene and J-gene trimming of TCR beta chains, and an independent cohort replicated the association. A later analysis reported that several top co-occurrence clusters appeared linked to parvovirus B19, influenza, CMV and Epstein-Barr virus. Some IMGT-functional V segments, including TRBV6-2 and TRBV6-3, could not be told apart with the 87-base-pair reads, so those segments were excluded. According to a later analysis, most CMV-associated TCR beta chains appeared to be HLA-restricted, and the HLA associations seemed to be driven largely by CMV exposure. According to a later genetic analysis, donors in an Asian-associated ancestry cluster had fewer N-insertions in productive TCRs than the approximately 710-donor mean. A further reported finding was that TCR beta sequences accurately predicted the HLA-A and HLA-B alleles for most subjects in the first cohort. At a false discovery rate of 0.05, a later analysis linked roughly 17,000 TCR beta sequences to specific HLA alleles.

Trimming takes 7 bases off V and 7 bases off J; junction bases not matched to a gene: 8. CDR1 is given as MNHNS and CDR2 as SASEGT, both from the germline V gene. Its CDR3 holds 13 amino acids, cysteine through phenylalanine. CDR3 DNA is the only sequence kept; it has 39 bases, read in frame from the first base. The method was the immunoSEQ multiplex PCR assay. A mixture of 60 forward primers for TCR Vbeta segments and 13 reverse primers for TCR Jbeta segments was used in the multiplex PCR. Amplification of the CDR3 region of rearranged TCR beta genes was performed with a multiplex PCR assay on genomic DNA. The amplified TCR beta libraries were sequenced on the Illumina HiSeq System as 87-base-pair reads. The authors' analysis ran thus. In a later analysis, roughly 80 million unique TCR beta chains were counted across the roughly 700 repertoires, and around 11 million of these chains were shared by at least two donors. To remove PCR and sequencing errors, raw reads were error-corrected and collapsed into unique sequences using a nearest-neighbor algorithm that merged closely related sequences. V, D and J gene segments were assigned by aligning CDR3 sequences to IMGT reference sequences. For a sequence to be retained, a match of at least six nucleotides to both a V gene segment and a J gene segment was required. Rearrangements were classified as productive when the CDR3 lacked stop codons and remained in frame with V and J, and all other rearrangements were classified as non-productive. Following IMGT convention, CDR3 was defined as the stretch from the second conserved V-encoded cysteine to the conserved J-encoded phenylalanine. The earlier analysis of about 610 of the donors excluded any sequence lacking an unambiguous match to a single V gene segment. In an earlier analysis of a few hundred of the donors, V segments were called functional above 56.7% productive rearrangements and were called segregating when the between-donor standard deviation exceeded 5%. A statistical classification framework was built for diagnosing cytomegalovirus status from the catalog of TCR beta chain sequences. A later analysis assigned V and J genes by comparing TCR nucleotide sequences with IMGT/GENE-DB human TR gene sequences. Using the TCRdist pipeline, a later analysis assigned CDR3 sequences along with most-parsimonious VDJ recombination scenarios. In a later analysis, each TCR beta chain was defined by its CDR3 amino acid sequence together with its V-gene family, and reads without a unique V-gene family were excluded. As a way to deal with suspected cross-contamination and a sequencing artifact, a later analysis dropped nearly 600 nucleotide sequences that were highly shared and had low generation probability. For each public chain, a later analysis derived a clonal expansion index from normalized ranks of inferred template counts within each repertoire. In a later analysis, generation probabilities were computed with a VDJ recombination model fitted to out-of-frame rearrangements, and the resulting probabilities were checked against IGoR. In a later analysis, TCR-TCR, TCR-HLA and TCR-CMV co-occurrence was scored with hypergeometric tests, and a repertoire-size bias correction was applied to TCR pairs. In a later analysis, false discovery rates were estimated by permuting HLA or CMV assignments 20 times. In a later analysis, co-occurring TCRs were grouped with DBSCAN, and TCRdist sequence similarity was added when clustering was performed within HLA-allele-positive subsets. For co-occurrence clustering, repertoires with fewer than 30,000 or more than 120,000 public chains were excluded, along with four or five repertoires with anomalous nucleotide sharing. TCRdb obtained this table from immuneACCESS and retained in-frame rearrangements with V and J assigned. These tables miss some clones; where compared with another copy, unresolved V genes account for less than half of the shortfall, and the remainder is unexplained. That table supplies the V and J calls and clone size; D and trimming were determined from the DNA. The sample table lists around 200,000 clones, about three quarters of them with a count of one. The ten largest clones add up to around 2% of the sample.

About this clone itself: It lacks a known antigen. Base qualities are missing; no much larger clone stands one base away.

The cohort consisted of some 730 healthy bone marrow donors. At the time of sampling, every cohort member was nominally healthy, though immune exposures that went unrecorded were likely present. The donor tested CMV seronegative and was one of the 352 seronegative cohort members. Every donor gave a peripheral blood sample, and the peripheral blood mononuclear cells from that sample were used for TCR beta sequencing. Genomic DNA extraction from the blood cell samples was performed with the Qiagen DNeasy Blood Extraction Kit. This sequence was found in a man younger than 35 in good health and CMV-seronegative. This receptor chain uses TRBV6-1 and TRBJ2-7, and TRBD1 aligns with 9 junction nucleotides. The material sequenced was PBMCs. The CDR3 protein sequence reads: CASIIQGAEEQYF. The nucleotides read TGTGCCAGCATTATACAGGGGGCGGAGGAGCAGTACTTC.